This TCR beta chain appears in the sequencing data of a study of blood T cell repertoires in COVID-19. Overall study context: The United States, Italy and Spain were the sources of the acute and convalescent COVID-19 samples. PBMCs, B-cell-depleted T cells, or T cells provided the cDNA or gDNA that made up the material.

This clone was seen only a few times. As originally analysed: The authors estimated nucleated cell counts from reference gene primer amplification. Clones were sequenced by immunoSEQ multiplex PCR, and TCRdb holds only the in-frame ones, with some missing. V, J and clone size are those of that table, while D and trimming were read from the DNA. The top ten hold roughly a tenth of the sample, which has about 98,000 clones, about 78% seen once. Specimen: peripheral blood. The TCR was taken from a man between 60 and 75 years old with active or convalescent COVID-19.

In nucleotides, the CDR3 is TGTGCCAGCAGCAGAGGGGGGGGCCTATCTGGAAACACCATATATTTT. It translates to CASSRGGGLSGNTIYF. The chain carries TRBV21-1 and TRBJ1-3. TRBV21-1 is an annotated pseudogene. The CDR3 length is 16 residues.